This T cell receptor beta chain was sequenced in a study of blood T cell repertoires in COVID-19. As processed by the authors: Using reference gene primer amplification, nucleated cell counts were estimated. This table comes from immunoSEQ multiplex PCR, and its TCRdb copy is limited to in-frame clones, with some not included. The V and J calls and the clone size are those of that table, but D and trimming were determined from the DNA. The repertoire holds about 39,000 clones, with approximately 85% as singletons. Germline CDR1 GTSNPN, CDR2 SVGIG (reference sequence). This CDR3 comprises 14 residues. Trimming took 4 bases from V and 4 from J; bases not matched to a gene: 9.

The sequenced sample was peripheral blood. This chain uses TRBV30 with TRBJ1-2; 7 nucleotides match TRBD1. This receptor was obtained from a man between 60 and 70 years old with acute or convalescent COVID-19. The CDR3 loop reads CAWTGTDNLYGYTF. The CDR3 nucleotides read TGTGCCTGGACTGGGACAGACAACCTCTATGGCTACACCTTC.